This TCR beta chain is from a study of T cells in Graves' hyperthyroidism and ophthalmopathy. Study-wide context: At the time of initial diagnosis and before any treatment, peripheral blood was collected.

The CDR3 contains 14 residues. Trimming took off 3 bases at V and 0 bases at J, with 8 bases between the two ends. Germline CDR1 MNHEY, CDR2 SMNVEV (reference sequence). This clonotype was recorded at least ten times. Amplified TCR beta CDR3 regions derived from RNA transcripts. RT-PCR in the first round (using the HTBI primer set) targeted the TCR CDR3. TCRdb analysed the multiplex PCR reads with MiXCR anew, one entry per CDR3 protein. This sample has about 380,000 distinct CDR3 sequences, with about 14% found just once. Sequencing input: blood. J is TRBJ1-1 and V is TRBV27; D ambiguous. This receptor was obtained from a woman aged 25-40 years with Graves' ophthalmopathy. CDR3 bases: TGTGCCAGCAGTTTCAAGGCTCTGAACACTGAAGCTTTCTTT. Its protein is CASSFKALNTEAFF.